This TCR beta chain comes out of a study of T cell responses to AZD1222 COVID-19 vaccine. Study-wide results and caveats: Per reports, nearly half of all spike-specific TCRs target regions that are unmutated in variants. In a largely white British group with more females than males, clonal diversity was possibly underestimated.

A remark on this clone: Its specificity is not known.

TCRdb's copy holds only in-frame clones and misses some; the assay was immunoSEQ multiplex PCR. Here the sample table reports 150,000 or so clones. V lost 2 bases and J 6 bases, leaving 9 bases between the germline ends. This CDR3 is built from 13 residues. Germline assignment: CDR1 SGHDT and CDR2 YYEEEE. This chain uses TRBV5-6 with TRBJ2-1, with D possibly TRBD1 on 6 matching bases. Specimen: peripheral blood. The clonotype was recovered from an adult in good health. CDR3 amino acids: CASSFQGRNEQFF. The CDR3 bases are TGTGCCAGCAGCTTTCAGGGGCGCAATGAGCAGTTCTTC.